A single sample is the source of the 15 T cell receptor beta chains below, sequenced in a study of blood T cell repertoires in COVID-19. The table came from immunoSEQ multiplex PCR; TCRdb's copy has only in-frame clones and leaves some out. Altogether about 500,000 clones are present, roughly nine tenths being singletons, with the ten largest covering roughly 0.7%. The sequencing input was PBMCs or T cells enriched from blood (not recorded which). These receptors all come from a woman aged 18-29 years who had recovered from COVID-19.

The rearrangement joins TRBV30 to TRBJ1-6; 7 nucleotides agree with TRBD1. The CDR3 sequence is 13 residues long. The trim removed 5 bases at V and 10 bases at J, leaving 8 bases unmatched. Per the germline V gene, CDR1 is GTSNPN and CDR2 is SVGIG (reference sequence). The CDR3 is CAWPTGDWSPLHF. CDR3 coding DNA: TGTGCCTGGCCTACAGGGGACTGGTCACCCCTCCACTTT.

This chain connects TRBV25-1 to TRBJ1-3, with 7 nucleotides matching TRBD1. Germline lookup yields CDR1 MGHDK and CDR2 SYGVNS. Trimming took 3 bases from V and 10 from J; bases not matched to a gene: 6. The CDR3 totals 13 residues. CDR3 loop: CASSDSDRETIYF. The CDR3 region has the DNA TGTGCCAGCAGTGATTCCGACAGGGAGACCATATATTTT.

V usage is TRBV7-9 and J usage is TRBJ2-7; 8 bases map to TRBD2. CDR3 length equals 11 residues. The V segment lost 5 bases and the J segment 9 bases; nucleotides outside the gene matches: 3. From germline, CDR1 is SEHNR and CDR2 FQNEAQ (reference sequence). The CDR3 protein is CASSPGGRQYF. DNA of the CDR3: TGTGCCAGCAGCCCGGGGGGGAGGCAGTACTTC.

The chain uses TRBV12-3 or TRBV12-4 and TRBJ1-4; D unclear. This CDR3 is built from 12 residues. The ends were cut back, 4 bases at V and 8 bases at J, with 8 bases in the middle. CDR3 loop: CASSSGGEKLFF. CDR3 bases: TGTGCCAGCAGTTCAGGAGGGGAAAAACTGTTTTTT.

This clone has just a few counts. The chain has TRBV6-5 and TRBJ2-2, with a possible D match to TRBD2 (6 bases). CDR3 size: 12 residues. V was trimmed by 10 bases and J by 6 bases, leaving 12 bases between them. Germline loops: CDR1 MNHEY, CDR2 SVGAGI. The CDR3 bases are TGTGCCACCCCGGGCGGGGCCGGGGAGCTGTTTTTT. Residues: CATPGGAGELFF.

The J gene is TRBJ1-3, the V gene TRBV9; unclear D gene. Germline loops: CDR1 SGDLS, CDR2 YYNGEE. CDR3 length: 17 amino acids. Trimming cost V 4 bases and J 0 bases, with 17 bases left between them. The CDR3 DNA reads as TGTGCCAGCAGCTTCCTCCCGGGTTCCTCCTCTGGAAACACCATATATTTT. Residues: CASSFLPGSSSGNTIYF. Combining the CDR3 with reference TRBV9 and TRBJ1-3 gives the whole variable domain DSGVTQTPKHLITATGQRVTLRCSPRSGDLSVYWYQQSLDQGLQFLIQYYNGEERAKGNILERFSAQQFPDLHSELNLSSLELGDSALYFCASSFLPGSSSGNTIYFGEGSWLTVV.

The gene calls are TRBV7-9 and TRBJ1-1; D call uncertain. The CDR3 loop spans 14 amino acids. The V gene lost 3 bases and the J gene lost 1 base, with 9 bases spanning the gap. CDR1 SEHNR and CDR2 FQNEAQ come from the germline V gene (reference sequence). The CDR3 region has the DNA TGTGCCAGCAGCTTGGGAGGACCGAACACTGAAGCTTTCTTT. Translation gives CASSLGGPNTEAFF.

This chain joins TRBV2 and TRBJ1-2, with D possibly TRBD1 on 6 matching bases. Trimming removed 5 bases at V and 4 bases at J, with 8 bases between. Germline assignment: CDR1 SNHLY and CDR2 FYNNEI. There are 12 residues in the CDR3. The CDR3 reads CASSSDSYGYTF. CDR3 in DNA: TGTGCCAGCAGTTCGGACAGCTATGGCTACACCTTC.

CDR3 amino acids: CASSNRPGYTGELFF. The CDR3 DNA reads as TGTGCCAGCAGCAATCGTCCGGGGTACACCGGGGAGCTGTTTTTT. This rearrangement joins TRBV5-5 to TRBJ2-2; perhaps TRBD2 as D (5 bases). Trimming pared 4 bases from V and 3 bases from J, leaving 13 bases between. The length of the CDR3 is 15 residues. Germline values: CDR1 SGHKS, CDR2 YYEKEE (reference sequence).

J is TRBJ1-5 and V is TRBV12-3 or TRBV12-4; no reliable D call. Trimming removed 8 bases from V and 4 bases from J, with 6 bases in between. The CDR3 is 11 amino acids. CDR3 in amino acids: CASRENQPQHF. The CDR3 nucleotides are TGTGCCAGCCGTGAGAATCAGCCCCAGCATTTT.

The chain has TRBV11-2 and TRBJ2-4; the match to TRBD1 covers 8 bases. The V and J ends lost 2 bases and 1 base, in that order; junction bases with no gene match: 1. Germline assignment: CDR1 SGHAT and CDR2 FQNNGV. This CDR3 is built from 15 residues. The CDR3 sequence: CASSLQGAAKNIQYF. The CDR3 DNA is TGTGCCAGCAGCTTACAGGGGGCGGCCAAAAACATTCAGTACTTC.

This clone was counted between two and nine times. The chain links TRBV19 to TRBJ1-2; the match to TRBD1 covers 8 bases. This CDR3 spans 15 amino acids. Germline loops: CDR1 LNHDA, CDR2 SQIVND (reference sequence). Trimming removed 4 bases from V and 5 bases from J; junction bases left unmatched: 9. In nucleotides, the CDR3 is TGTGCCAGTAGTAGAGAAGACAGGGGCGGATATGGCTACACCTTC. It specifies CASSREDRGGYGYTF. The whole variable domain, remainder taken from reference TRBV19 and TRBJ1-2, is DGGITQSPKYLFRKEGQNVTLSCEQNLNHDAMYWYRQDPGQGLRLIYYSQIVNDFQKGDIAEGYSVSREKKESFPLTVTSAQKNPTAFYLCASSREDRGGYGYTFGSGTRLTVV.

To note about this clone: Since no conserved phenylalanine or tryptophan closes the CDR3, a read error is the likely cause. The DNA is omitted, as the CDR3 cannot be located on it reliably, and the CDR3 follows TCRdb's listing. The CDR3 loop is CASSPIRLGEG. This sequence joins TRBV7-7 and TRBJ2-3; TRBD2 is the table's D call and was not checked against the DNA. Germline CDR1 SSHAT, CDR2 FNYEAQ (reference sequence). The CDR3 length equals 11 residues, ends included.

The chain uses TRBV30 and TRBJ1-1; D gene uncertain. The ends were cut back, 5 bases at V and 5 bases at J, with 15 bases in the middle. Germline CDR1 and CDR2: GTSNPN and SVGIG (reference sequence). CDR3 length: 13 amino acids. CDR3 residues: CAWRRTRGTEAFF. The CDR3 nucleotides read TGTGCCTGGCGACGGACCCGGGGTACTGAAGCTTTCTTT.

V gene TRBV28 combines with J gene TRBJ1-4; perhaps TRBD1 as D (5 bases). The CDR3 is made up of 14 amino acids. Trimming cost V 7 bases and J 4 bases, with 13 bases left between them. CDR1 and CDR2 from the germline V gene are MDHEN and SYDVKM. Here the CDR3 reads CASTYGAINEKLFF. The DNA for the CDR3 is TGTGCCAGCACATATGGGGCGATTAATGAAAAACTGTTTTTT.